Shown below are 20 T cell receptor beta chains from a single sample sequenced in a study of T cell repertoires in cytomegalovirus infection. No antigen has been identified for these receptors. TCRdb fed the reads into MiXCR, producing one record per CDR3 protein. The data contain fewer than 1,000,000 distinct CDR3 sequences, approximately 31% of them singletons. The sample here was cultured CD8+ T cells from PBMCs, taken from culture after CMV antigen stimulation. These receptors came from a human donor in good health (CMV status not recorded). Some clones in this sample may be carry-over from other donors' samples.

The sample holds many counts of this clonotype. The CDR3 coding sequence is TGTGCCAGCAGTTTCGAAGTTGAGGGGGGGAGTACAGATACGCAGTATTTT. As protein: CASSFEVEGGSTDTQYF. The rearrangement links TRBV12-3 or TRBV12-4 to TRBJ2-3, with D perhaps matching TRBD2 (7 bases). The ends were cut back, 3 bases at V and 3 bases at J, with 19 bases in the middle. This CDR3 comprises 17 residues.

The V gene is TRBV4-1, the J gene TRBJ2-1; either TRBD1 or TRBD2 may fit D (5 bases each). V lost 3 bases to trimming and J lost 8 bases, with 14 bases between them. The CDR3 contains 14 residues. Germline V gene data show CDR1 as MGHRA and CDR2 as YSYEKL. The CDR3 loop is CASSQGELADEQFF. DNA of the CDR3: TGCGCCAGCAGCCAGGGGGAACTCGCGGATGAGCAGTTCTTC.

This clonotype was seen a few times. The rearrangement uses TRBV12-3 or TRBV12-4 and TRBJ1-2; possibly TRBD1 for D (5 bases). This CDR3 has 13 residues. V gave up 3 bases and J gave up 7 bases, with 12 bases separating them. The CDR3 loop is CASSFGPRGGYTF. In nucleotides, the CDR3 is TGTGCCAGCAGTTTTGGACCTAGGGGTGGCTACACCTTC.

The table lists this clonotype with many counts. This chain links TRBV7-9 with TRBJ2-1, with a weak D call TRBD1 (6 bases). This CDR3 has 14 amino acids. Germline V gene lookup returns CDR1 SEHNR and CDR2 FQNEAQ (reference sequence). The ends were cut back, 8 bases at V and 4 bases at J, with 15 bases in the middle. CDR3 in amino acids: CASGVGALYNEQFF. CDR3 DNA: TGTGCCAGCGGCGTGGGGGCCCTTTACAATGAGCAGTTCTTC.

The rearrangement uses TRBV19 and TRBJ1-5, with D unresolved. The CDR3 has 14 residues. Trimming stripped 6 bases from V and 0 bases from J, with 9 bases between. CDR1 LNHDA and CDR2 SQIVND come from the germline V gene (reference sequence). CDR3 sequence (DNA): TGTGCCAGTAGACGATTTGATAGCAATCAGCCCCAGCATTTT. As protein: CASRRFDSNQPQHF.

In the case of this clonotype: A much larger clone sits a single nucleotide away, making a read error possible. The CDR3 bases are TGTACCAGCAGTTTCCCGCAAACGGGACAGGGGCCCTATGGCTACACCTTC. As protein: CTSSFPQTGQGPYGYTF. The chain combines TRBV12-3 or TRBV12-4 with TRBJ1-2; 10 positions match TRBD1. This CDR3 has 17 amino acids.

This chain joins TRBV20-1 and TRBJ1-5; D is perhaps TRBD1 (5 bases). Trimming cost V 0 bases and J 6 bases, with 9 bases left between them. This CDR3 contains 13 residues. Germline loops: CDR1 DFQATT, CDR2 SNEGSKA (reference sequence). The DNA for the CDR3 is TGCAGTGCTAGAGACGGGGCGAGTCAGCCCCAGCATTTT. Translation: CSARDGASQPQHF.

This clonotype was detected only a few times. The chain combines TRBV2 with TRBJ1-5; the D gene is possibly TRBD1 (5 bases). Germline V CDR1 and CDR2: SNHLY, FYNNEI. The CDR3 totals 18 residues. Trimming cost V 7 bases and J 0 bases, with 22 bases left between them. Here the CDR3 reads CASTAYRLNPNSNQPQHF. CDR3 bases: TGTGCCAGCACCGCATACAGGTTAAACCCTAATAGCAATCAGCCCCAGCATTTT.

This clonotype was counted many times. The genes are TRBV12-5 and TRBJ2-5; the match to TRBD1 covers 11 bases. V shed 5 bases, J shed 4 bases, and the junction held 6 bases outside the gene matches. The germline V gene has CDR1 LGHNT and CDR2 FRNRAP. This CDR3 contains 15 residues. The DNA for the CDR3 is TGTGCTAGTGGTCTTTGGACAGGGGGCGGAGAGACCCAGTACTTC. It codes for CASGLWTGGGETQYF.

This sequence joins TRBV4-1 and TRBJ2-3; 8 nucleotides align to TRBD2. CDR3 length equals 14 residues. V dropped 2 bases and J dropped 4; count of bases not matched to a gene: 2. CDR1 and CDR2 (germline): MGHRA, YSYEKL. CDR3 loop: CASSQSGGADTQYF. Written as DNA, the CDR3 is TGCGCCAGCAGCCAAAGCGGGGGAGCAGATACGCAGTATTTT.

This clonotype was found a few times. The CDR3 DNA reads as TGTGCGTCCGAGCAGGAGGGGAATGAGCAGTTCTTC. Its translation: CASEQEGNEQFF. The chain is built from TRBV19 and TRBJ2-1; D possibly corresponds to TRBD2 (6 bases). The CDR3 loop spans 12 amino acids. The germline CDR1 and CDR2 sequences are LNHDA and SQIVND (reference sequence).

With regard to this clonotype: A junction end diverges from the germline sequence, so it may reflect a read error. The chain recombines TRBV3-1 with TRBJ2-1, with 8 bases aligning to TRBD2. Looked up from germline, CDR1 is LGHDT and CDR2 is YNNKEL (reference sequence). This CDR3 is 14 amino acids long. The CDR3 nucleotides read TGTGCCAGCAGCCAAGATCGGGGGGGGCATGTGTTCCACTTC. Encoded protein: CASSQDRGGHVFHF.

This clonotype has at least ten counts. The chain joins TRBV6-1 to TRBJ2-3; 10 positions match TRBD2. The trim removed 2 bases at V and 0 bases at J, leaving 14 bases unmatched. The germline V gene encodes CDR1 MNHNS and CDR2 SASEGT. The CDR3 contains 20 residues. CDR3 protein: CASSEWGSGGSAPSTDTQYF. DNA of the CDR3: TGTGCCAGCAGTGAATGGGGTAGCGGGGGGTCAGCCCCTAGCACAGATACGCAGTATTTT.

A few counts support this clonotype. The rearrangement joins TRBV7-6 to TRBJ1-6; maybe TRBD1 (6 bases). The CDR3 has 16 amino acids. The germline V and J ends were trimmed by 5 bases and 5 bases, with 16 bases remaining between them. Germline V lookup: CDR1 SGHVS, CDR2 FNYEAQ. This CDR3 is CASSPREGGNNSPLHF. The CDR3 DNA follows: TGTGCCAGCAGCCCCAGAGAGGGGGGCAATAATTCACCCCTCCACTTT.

The chain uses TRBV18 and TRBJ1-5; D uncertain. This CDR3 contains 13 residues. V dropped 2 bases and J dropped 5 bases, with 7 bases sitting between them. The germline V gene has CDR1 KGHSH and CDR2 LQKENI. CDR3 nucleotides: TGTGCCAGCTCACCAGGGAATTATCAGCCCCAGCATTTT. Its translation: CASSPGNYQPQHF.

This clonotype was counted a few times. The chain joins TRBV20-1 to TRBJ2-3; the match to TRBD2 covers 10 bases. This CDR3 spans 16 amino acids. Per germline, CDR1 DFQATT and CDR2 SNEGSKA (reference sequence). The V gene end was trimmed by 1 base and the J gene end by 4 bases; junction bases not matched to a gene: 8. The CDR3 reads CSARVRLAGRADTQYF. CDR3 nucleotides: TGCAGTGCTAGAGTAAGACTAGCGGGTAGGGCAGATACGCAGTATTTT.

V is TRBV6-6 and J is TRBJ2-7; D not resolved. The CDR3 extends over 13 amino acids. Germline assignment: CDR1 MNHNY and CDR2 SVGAGI (reference sequence). V was shortened by 2 bases and J by 6 bases, with 11 bases between the two germline ends. In DNA, the CDR3 is TGTGCCAGCAGTTACACCCTAATTTCCGAGCAGTACGTC. This codes for CASSYTLISEQYV.

Note on this clonotype: A read error may account for a junction end that differs from germline. V and J are TRBV7-3 and TRBJ1-1; 7 positions agree with TRBD1. The germline gives CDR1 SGHTA, CDR2 FQGTGA. The CDR3 sequence is 16 residues long. The CDR3 spells CANSLSPGQVYTEAFF. The CDR3, as DNA: TGTGCCAACAGCTTAAGCCCCGGACAGGTGTACACTGAAGCTTTCTTT.

Here the CDR3 DNA reads TGTGCCAGCAGCTCCCTTAATTACGAGCAGTACGTC. This codes for CASSSLNYEQYV. This sequence joins TRBV7-4 and TRBJ2-7; D gene uncertain. Trimming took off 4 bases at V and 4 bases at J, with 8 bases between the two ends. Germline V gives CDR1 SGHVT, CDR2 SQSDAQ. This CDR3 spans 12 amino acids.

The CDR3 loop reads CASSLTGIPNQAFF. The CDR3 DNA sequence: TGTGCCAGCAGCTTGACAGGGATACCGAATCAAGCTTTCTTT. The V and J genes are TRBV6-5 and TRBJ1-1; 7 bases are shared with TRBD1. Germline CDR1 reads MNHEY; CDR2 reads SVGAGI. The CDR3 is 14 residues long. V gave up 6 bases and J gave up 9 bases; unmatched junction bases: 13.